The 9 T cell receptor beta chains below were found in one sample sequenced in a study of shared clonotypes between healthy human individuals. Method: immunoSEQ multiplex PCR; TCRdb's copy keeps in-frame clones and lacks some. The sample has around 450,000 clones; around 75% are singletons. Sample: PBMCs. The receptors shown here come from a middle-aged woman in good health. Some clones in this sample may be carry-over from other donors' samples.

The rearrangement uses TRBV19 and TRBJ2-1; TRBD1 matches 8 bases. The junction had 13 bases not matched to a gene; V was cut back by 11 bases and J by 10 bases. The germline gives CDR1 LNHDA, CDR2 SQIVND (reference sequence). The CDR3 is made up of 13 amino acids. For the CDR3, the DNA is TGTGCCTCCGCGAGGGACAGGTCCCCGGAGCAGTTCTTC. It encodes CASARDRSPEQFF.

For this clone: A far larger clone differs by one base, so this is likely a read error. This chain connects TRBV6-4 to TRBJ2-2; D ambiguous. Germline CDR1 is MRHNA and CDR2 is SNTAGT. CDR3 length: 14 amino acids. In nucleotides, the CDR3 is TGTGCCGGCAGCGTCGACGCCCCGACCGGGGAGCTGTTTTTT. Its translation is CAGSVDAPTGELFF.

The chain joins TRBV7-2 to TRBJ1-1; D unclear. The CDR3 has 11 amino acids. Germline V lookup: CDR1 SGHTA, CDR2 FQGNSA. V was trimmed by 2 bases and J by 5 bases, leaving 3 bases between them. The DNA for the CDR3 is TGTGCCAGCAGCTTATTTACTGAAGCTTTCTTT. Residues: CASSLFTEAFF.

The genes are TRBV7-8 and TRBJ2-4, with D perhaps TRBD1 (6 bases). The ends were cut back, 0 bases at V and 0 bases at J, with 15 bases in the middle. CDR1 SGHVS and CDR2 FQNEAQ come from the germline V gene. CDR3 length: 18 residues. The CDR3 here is CASSLAYRVELAKNIQYF. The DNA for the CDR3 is TGTGCCAGCAGCTTAGCATACAGGGTGGAACTAGCCAAAAACATTCAGTACTTC.

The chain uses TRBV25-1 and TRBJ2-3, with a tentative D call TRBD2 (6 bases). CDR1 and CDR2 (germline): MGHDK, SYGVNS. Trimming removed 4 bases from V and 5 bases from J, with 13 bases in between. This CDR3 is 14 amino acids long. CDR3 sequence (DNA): TGTGCCAGCAGTGTGGGGGGAGGAGGAGATACGCAGTATTTT. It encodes CASSVGGGGDTQYF. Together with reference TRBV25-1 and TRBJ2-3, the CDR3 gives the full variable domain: EADIYQTPRYLVIGTGKKITLECSQTMGHDKMYWYQQDPGMELHLIHYSYGVNSTEKGDLSSESTVSRIRTEHFPLTLESARPSHTSQYLCASSVGGGGDTQYFGPGTRLTVL.

The CDR3: CASSDPGEASYNEQFF. The CDR3 DNA reads as TGTGCCAGCAGCGACCCCGGAGAGGCGTCCTACAATGAGCAGTTCTTC. V gene TRBV28 combines with J gene TRBJ2-1; D is unresolved. There are 16 residues in the CDR3. The germline V and J ends were trimmed by 6 bases and 1 base, with 16 bases remaining between them. Germline CDR1 MDHEN, CDR2 SYDVKM.

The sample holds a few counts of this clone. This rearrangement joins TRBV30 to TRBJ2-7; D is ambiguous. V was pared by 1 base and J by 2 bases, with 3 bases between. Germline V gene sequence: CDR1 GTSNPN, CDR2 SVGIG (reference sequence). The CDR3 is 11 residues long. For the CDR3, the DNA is TGTGCCTGGAGTGCGACCTACGAGCAGTACTTC. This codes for CAWSATYEQYF.

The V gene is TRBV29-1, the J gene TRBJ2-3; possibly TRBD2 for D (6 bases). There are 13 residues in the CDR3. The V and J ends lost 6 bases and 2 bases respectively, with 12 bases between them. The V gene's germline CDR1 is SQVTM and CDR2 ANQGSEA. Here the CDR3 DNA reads TGCAGCGTCAAGGGACTCGACACAGATACGCAGTATTTT. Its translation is CSVKGLDTDTQYF.

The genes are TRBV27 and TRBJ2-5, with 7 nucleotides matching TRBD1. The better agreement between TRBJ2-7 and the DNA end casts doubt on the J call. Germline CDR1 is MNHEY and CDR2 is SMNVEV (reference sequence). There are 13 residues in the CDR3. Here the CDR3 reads CASSYRQGYEQYF. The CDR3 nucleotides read TGTGCCAGCAGTTATCGACAGGGTTACGAGCAGTACTTC.